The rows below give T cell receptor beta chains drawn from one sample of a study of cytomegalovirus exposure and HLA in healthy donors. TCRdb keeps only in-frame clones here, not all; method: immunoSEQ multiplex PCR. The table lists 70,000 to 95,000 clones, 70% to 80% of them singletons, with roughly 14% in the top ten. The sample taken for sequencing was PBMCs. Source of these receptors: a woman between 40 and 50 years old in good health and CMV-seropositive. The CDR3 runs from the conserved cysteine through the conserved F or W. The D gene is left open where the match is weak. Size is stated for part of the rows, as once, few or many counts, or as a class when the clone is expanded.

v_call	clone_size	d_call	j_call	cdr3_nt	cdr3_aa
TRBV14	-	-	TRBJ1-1	TGTGCCAGCAGCCAAGGGTCAAGGGGCCGGCTGTCTGAAGCTTTCTTT	CASSQGSRGRLSEAFF
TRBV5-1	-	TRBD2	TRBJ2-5	TGCGCCAGCAGCTCTACTAGCGGCCAAGAGACCCAGTACTTC	CASSSTSGQETQYF
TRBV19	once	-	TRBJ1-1	TGTGCCAGTAGCTTACAGGGATTTGAAGCTTTCTTT	CASSLQGFEAFF
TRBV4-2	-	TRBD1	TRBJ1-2	TGTGCCAGCAGCCACCTAGCGGGGGACAGGCCCTTCTATGGCTACACCTTC	CASSHLAGDRPFYGYTF
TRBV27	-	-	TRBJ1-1	TGTGCCAGCAGTTCAAGAAATCCCCGGGGGGCTCCGGGGACTGAAGCTTTCTTT	CASSSRNPRGAPGTEAFF
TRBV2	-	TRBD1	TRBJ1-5	TGTGCCAGCAGTGGGGACAGTGAACAGCCCCAGCATTTT	CASSGDSEQPQHF
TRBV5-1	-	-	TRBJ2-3	TGCGCCAGCAGACCAGGGATAGCCACAGATACGCAGTATTTT	CASRPGIATDTQYF
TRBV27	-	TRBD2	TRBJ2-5	TGTGCCAGCAGTTCGGGCGGGGGGGCCAGAGAGACCCAGTACTTC	CASSSGGGARETQYF
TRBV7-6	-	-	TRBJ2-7	TGTGCCAGCAGCGCCAGGGGCCCCTACGAGCAGTACTTC	CASSARGPYEQYF
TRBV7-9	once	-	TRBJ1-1	TGTGCCAGCAGCTTTGGCCAGTTGAACACTGAAGCTTTCTTT	CASSFGQLNTEAFF
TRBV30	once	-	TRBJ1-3	TGTGCCTGGGCCCGGACAGTCTCTGGAAACACCATATATTTT	CAWARTVSGNTIYF
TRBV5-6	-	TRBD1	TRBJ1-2	TGTGCCAGCAGCTCGGCGGTAGACAGGGCTGGCTACACCTTC	CASSSAVDRAGYTF
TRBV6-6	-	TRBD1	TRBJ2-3	TGTGCCAGCAGTACTCCCGACAGGGGGAGGACAGATACGCAGTATTTT	CASSTPDRGRTDTQYF
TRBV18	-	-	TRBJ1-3	TGTGCCAGCTCACCACTTGGGACTCCAAGCTCTGGAAACACCATATATTTT	CASSPLGTPSSGNTIYF
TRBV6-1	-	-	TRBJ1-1	TGTGCCAGCAAAAACTCCGGGACAGAAGCTTTCTTT	CASKNSGTEAFF
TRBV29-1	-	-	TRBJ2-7	TGCAGCGTTGAAGGGTCAGCCTACGAGCAGTACTTC	CSVEGSAYEQYF
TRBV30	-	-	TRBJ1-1	TGTGCCTGGAGTGTAAGGGGGAGCACTGAAGCTTTCTTT	CAWSVRGSTEAFF
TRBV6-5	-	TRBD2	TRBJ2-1	TGTGCCTGCGCTAGCGGGGCGAGCTCCTACAATGAGCAGTTCTTC	CACASGASSYNEQFF
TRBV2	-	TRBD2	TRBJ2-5	TGTGCCAGCACCCGGGTTAGCGGGAACCAAGAGACCCAGTACTTC	CASTRVSGNQETQYF
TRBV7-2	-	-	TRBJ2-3	TGTGCCAGCACCATTCAGGGAAGCGGCACAGATACGCAGTATTTT	CASTIQGSGTDTQYF
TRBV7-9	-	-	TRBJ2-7	TGTGCCAGCAGCCCCGCCTGGGGGGAGCCCACCTACGAGCAGTACTTC	CASSPAWGEPTYEQYF
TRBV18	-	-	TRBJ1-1	TGTGCCAGCTCCCGGGGGAGGGATGGAAACACTGAAGCTTTCTTT	CASSRGRDGNTEAFF
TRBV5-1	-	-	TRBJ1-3	TGCGCCAGCAGCTTGGGAGCGTCCTCTGGAAACACCATATATTTT	CASSLGASSGNTIYF
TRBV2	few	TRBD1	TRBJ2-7	TGTGCCAGCAGGGACGGGACAGGGACCTACGAGCAGTACTTC	CASRDGTGTYEQYF
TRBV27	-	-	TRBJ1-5	TGTGCCAGCAGTTTGAGGGCCAATTGGGGGCCCAATCAGCCCCAGCATTTT	CASSLRANWGPNQPQHF
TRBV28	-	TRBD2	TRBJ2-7	TGTGCCAGCAGTTTCTCAGCGGGGGCGGTCGAGCAGTACTTC	CASSFSAGAVEQYF
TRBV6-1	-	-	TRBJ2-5	TGTGCCAGCAGTGAAGCGCTTGGGGCAGGACAAGAGACCCAGTACTTC	CASSEALGAGQETQYF
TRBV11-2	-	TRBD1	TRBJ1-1	TGTGCCAGCAGCCCATCAGGGGGCGAAGCTTTCTTT	CASSPSGGEAFF
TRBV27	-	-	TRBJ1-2	TGTGCCAGCAGTTTACGACCTACGGGGGATCGGACTGGCTACACCTTC	CASSLRPTGDRTGYTF
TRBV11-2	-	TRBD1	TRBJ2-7	TGTGCCAGCAGCCCCCACTTTATCACCAAACCGGGACAGGGTGGCGAGCAGTACTTC	CASSPHFITKPGQGGEQYF
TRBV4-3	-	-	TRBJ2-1	TGCGCCAGCAGCCAAGAGACTAACCCCAATGAGCAGTTCTTC	CASSQETNPNEQFF
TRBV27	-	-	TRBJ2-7	TGTGCCAGCAGTCTATACCGGGGAGAGGGGGGGCTTTACGAGCAGTACTTC	CASSLYRGEGGLYEQYF
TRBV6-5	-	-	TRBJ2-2	TGTGCCATACGACAGGTCAACACCGGGGAGCTGTTTTTT	CAIRQVNTGELFF
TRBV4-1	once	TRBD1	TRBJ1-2	TGCGCCAGCAGCCAAGAAGGGGGCGCGGCTAACTATGGCTACACCTTC	CASSQEGGAANYGYTF
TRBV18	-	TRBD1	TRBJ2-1	TGTGCCAGCTCACCCCCCTGGCTATCCGGCAAGGGGGCAATTTTGGGTAATGAGCAGTTCTTC	CASSPPWLSGKGAILGNEQFF
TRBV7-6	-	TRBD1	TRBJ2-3	TGTGCCAGCAGCACAAGACAGGGGGTGGATACGCAGTATTTT	CASSTRQGVDTQYF
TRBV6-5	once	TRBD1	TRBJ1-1	TGTGCCAGCAGGCCCGGGACAGGGGTGACTGAAGCTTTCTTT	CASRPGTGVTEAFF